This T cell receptor beta chain was documented in a study of identifying expanded T cells in peripheral blood. Remarks on this clone: Its antigen remains unknown.

TCRdb's copy holds only in-frame clones and misses some; the assay was immunoSEQ multiplex PCR. The sample yields 95,000 to 100,000 clones, 70% to 90% seen once. General study results and limits: Variance in clone template counts between roughly two-week samples significantly increased with total template count across all healthy donors.

No infections or other immune events were documented during collection. Germline values: CDR1 MNHNS, CDR2 SASEGT. CDR3 length: 10 residues. Trimming shortened V by 6 bases and J by 2 bases, and 1 base separated the two germline ends. The V and J genes are TRBV6-1 and TRBJ2-5, with D hard to call. The receptor's source is a person aged 18 to 75 in good health. The specimen was blood. The CDR3 DNA reads TGTGCCAGCAGACAAGAGACCCAGTACTTC. Protein: CASRQETQYF.